These 25 T cell receptor beta chains were all obtained from the same sample, sequenced in a study of T cell responses to AZD1222 COVID-19 vaccine. Libraries were prepared by immunoSEQ multiplex PCR; TCRdb keeps only in-frame clonotypes and omits some of them. The sample lists 80,000 to 100,000 clones; approximately 90% were seen once. Source: peripheral blood, taken on day 0 of AZD1222 vaccination. These receptors all stem from an adult in good health.

The J gene is TRBJ2-7, the V gene TRBV6-5; D remains ambiguous. Germline CDR1 reads MNHEY; CDR2 reads SVGAGI. The CDR3 is 10 residues long. The V gene lost 7 bases and the J gene lost 4 bases, with 5 bases spanning the gap. Here the CDR3 reads CASNAYEQYF. The CDR3 nucleotides read TGTGCCAGCAATGCTTACGAGCAGTACTTC.

V usage is TRBV10-3 and J usage is TRBJ1-5; TRBD1 matches 7 bases. J lost 4 bases, V lost 0 bases, and 9 bases had no gene match. This CDR3 has 17 residues. Germline lookup yields CDR1 ENHRY and CDR2 SYGVKD. The CDR3 DNA is TGTGCCATCAGTGAGTCAAAGAGCGGGACAGTAAATCAGCCCCAGCATTTT. Its protein product is CAISESKSGTVNQPQHF.

J is TRBJ1-1 and V is TRBV30; 8 positions agree with TRBD1. Germline lookup yields CDR1 GTSNPN and CDR2 SVGIG (reference sequence). The CDR3 loop spans 14 amino acids. CDR3 sequence (DNA): TGTGCTTTAGGACAGGGAGGCCCGGGCACTGAAGCTTTCTTT. Translating it yields CALGQGGPGTEAFF. The full variable domain, completed using reference TRBV30 and TRBJ1-1, is SQTIHQWPATLVQPVGSPLSLECTVEGTSNPNLYWYRQAAGRGLQLLFYSVGIGQISSEVPQNLSASRPQDRQFILSSKKLLLSDSGFYLCALGQGGPGTEAFFGQGTRLTVV.

The chain employs TRBV2 and TRBJ2-7; D remains unclear. From germline, CDR1 is SNHLY and CDR2 FYNNEI. Trimming stripped 2 bases from V and 0 bases from J, with 5 bases between. The CDR3 is 13 residues long. Here the CDR3 reads CASSEQSSYEQYF. The DNA of the CDR3 is TGTGCCAGCAGTGAACAGAGCTCCTACGAGCAGTACTTC.

This sequence joins TRBV5-1 and TRBJ1-1, with 8 bases lining up with TRBD1. After removal of 3 bases from V and 4 bases from J, the junction contained 5 bases not matched to a gene. Germline assignment: CDR1 SGHRS and CDR2 YFSETQ. The CDR3 loop spans 14 amino acids. The CDR3 coding sequence is TGCGCCAGCAGCTCACAGGGGGACGGCACTGAAGCTTTCTTT. Translated, it gives CASSSQGDGTEAFF.

The J gene is TRBJ2-5, the V gene TRBV23-1; D may be TRBD2 (5 bases). TRBV23-1 counts as an open reading frame of uncertain function. Trimming cost V 3 bases and J 4 bases, with 9 bases left between them. This CDR3 spans 13 amino acids. The CDR3 DNA is TGCGCCAGCAGTCAGCCCCGGGGAGAGACCCAGTACTTC. Translating it yields CASSQPRGETQYF.

The chain recombines TRBV27 with TRBJ2-1, with D unresolved. Germline loops: CDR1 MNHEY, CDR2 SMNVEV (reference sequence). This CDR3 has 14 residues. V dropped 8 bases and J dropped 0 bases, with 11 bases sitting between them. CDR3 nucleotide sequence: TGTGCCAGCGGCCTCCAAAGCTCCTACAATGAGCAGTTCTTC. Translating gives CASGLQSSYNEQFF.

This chain links TRBV6-5 with TRBJ1-6; D remains unclear. With 0 bases removed from V and 5 bases from J, the gap between germline ends came to 11 bases. CDR1 MNHEY and CDR2 SVGAGI come from the germline V gene. The CDR3 sequence is 16 residues long. CDR3: CASSYSKQADNSPLHF. CDR3 sequence (DNA): TGTGCCAGCAGTTACTCGAAGCAGGCCGATAATTCACCCCTCCACTTT.

The V and J genes are TRBV11-3 and TRBJ2-7, with 10 bases identical to TRBD2. V trimming: 5 bases; J trimming: 3 bases; junction bases outside the gene matches: 7. CDR1 SGHNT and CDR2 YENEEA come from the germline V gene. The CDR3 extends over 15 amino acids. The CDR3 bases are TGTGCCAGCAGCCTGGGACTAGCGACATACTACGAGCAGTACTTC. It is translated as CASSLGLATYYEQYF.

The chain combines TRBV19 with TRBJ2-7; no reliable D call. In germline, CDR1 is LNHDA, CDR2 SQIVND (reference sequence). The CDR3 loop spans 15 amino acids. Deletions cut 5 bases from V and 4 bases from J, with 18 bases between. CDR3 DNA: TGTGCCAGTAGTCAATCCCTAGTGGCCTGGTACGAGCAGTACTTC. Its translation is CASSQSLVAWYEQYF.

V is TRBV11-3 and J is TRBJ2-1; 11 bases fit TRBD1. The J segment lost 7 bases and the V segment lost 1 base, leaving 12 bases of the junction unmatched. The CDR3 is 18 amino acids. Germline CDR1 reads SGHNT; CDR2 reads YENEEA. CDR3 coding DNA: TGTGCCAGCAGCTTAGTGGGCGCCGGGACAGGGGGGAGGAATGAGCAGTTCTTC. Protein sequence: CASSLVGAGTGGRNEQFF.

The chain carries TRBV5-1 and TRBJ2-1, with 10 bases matching TRBD2. The V gene end was trimmed by 0 bases and the J gene end by 2 bases; junction bases not matched to a gene: 8. The CDR3 sequence is 18 residues long. Germline V gene lookup returns CDR1 SGHRS and CDR2 YFSETQ. The CDR3 DNA reads as TGCGCCAGCAGCTTGGTTAGCGGGGGGATTCATCCCTACAATGAGCAGTTCTTC. Protein product: CASSLVSGGIHPYNEQFF.

The chain uses TRBV5-1 and TRBJ2-3, with 10 bases aligning to TRBD2. Trimming took 0 bases from V and 4 from J; bases not matched to a gene: 8. The CDR3 is made up of 17 amino acids. CDR1 is SGHRS and CDR2 is YFSETQ in the germline V gene. The CDR3 region is CASSLEVSGLASDTQYF. Written as DNA, the CDR3 is TGCGCCAGCAGCTTGGAAGTGTCGGGACTAGCGTCAGATACGCAGTATTTT.

V is TRBV28 and J is TRBJ2-4, with 10 bases aligning to TRBD2. The V segment lost 8 bases and the J segment 6 bases; nucleotides outside the gene matches: 7. Germline CDR1 MDHEN, CDR2 SYDVKM. This CDR3 comprises 14 residues. The CDR3 DNA reads TGTGCCAGCTCTAGCGGGAGTTTTGGAAACATTCAGTACTTC. This sequence encodes CASSSGSFGNIQYF.

The chain is built from TRBV19 and TRBJ1-6; 10 bases are a match to TRBD1. Germline lookup yields CDR1 LNHDA and CDR2 SQIVND (reference sequence). The CDR3 sequence is 15 residues long. With V trimmed by 5 bases and J by 8 bases, 6 bases remained unmatched. The CDR3 sequence: CASSSDRGGDSPLHF. DNA of the CDR3: TGTGCCAGTAGTTCGGACAGGGGGGGAGATTCACCCCTCCACTTT.

The V and J genes are TRBV7-9 and TRBJ1-1; no clear D. From germline, CDR1 is SEHNR and CDR2 FQNEAQ (reference sequence). The V and J ends lost 1 base and 6 bases respectively, with 9 bases between them. CDR3 length: 13 amino acids. The CDR3 DNA reads TGTGCCAGCAGCTTAGATTCACGATCTGAAGCTTTCTTT. Amino acids: CASSLDSRSEAFF.

J is TRBJ2-7 and V is TRBV2; 12 bases line up with TRBD2. From germline, CDR1 is SNHLY and CDR2 FYNNEI. CDR3 length: 15 amino acids. The V gene end was trimmed by 6 bases and the J gene end by 0 bases; junction bases not matched to a gene: 3. The CDR3 sequence: CASRLTSGGSYEQYF. Here the CDR3 DNA reads TGTGCCAGCAGATTGACTAGCGGGGGCTCCTACGAGCAGTACTTC.

The rearrangement joins TRBV6-6 to TRBJ2-6; 8 bases agree with TRBD1. Unmatched junction bases numbered 0, after V lost 2 bases and J lost 0 bases. The CDR3 has 16 amino acids. Looked up from germline, CDR1 is MNHNY and CDR2 is SVGAGI (reference sequence). The CDR3 nucleotides read TGTGCCAGCAGTTACGGGACAGGCTCTGGGGCCAACGTCCTGACTTTC. It is translated as CASSYGTGSGANVLTF.

The rearrangement links TRBV5-1 to TRBJ1-4; TRBD1 matches at 8 bases. V lost 4 bases and J lost 8; bases outside the gene matches: 7. Germline V gene sequence: CDR1 SGHRS, CDR2 YFSETQ. The CDR3 runs to 14 residues. This chain's CDR3 is CASSTGQGEEKLFF. The CDR3 nucleotides read TGCGCCAGCAGCACCGGACAGGGAGAGGAAAAACTGTTTTTT.

The chain combines TRBV24-1 with TRBJ1-2; D unclear. The germline V gene encodes CDR1 KGHDR and CDR2 SFDVKD. The CDR3 is 11 amino acids. V dropped 11 bases and J dropped 0 bases, with 6 bases sitting between them. The CDR3 here is CARIANYGYTF. CDR3 nucleotide sequence: TGTGCCAGAATCGCTAACTATGGCTACACCTTC.

The chain uses TRBV7-8 and TRBJ1-5; 7 positions match TRBD1. The germline CDR1 and CDR2 sequences are SGHVS and FQNEAQ. CDR3 length: 15 amino acids. Trimming removed 2 bases from V and 5 bases from J; junction bases left unmatched: 6. The CDR3 sequence is CASSLIGGGYQPQHF. For the CDR3, the DNA is TGTGCCAGCAGCTTAATAGGGGGCGGTTATCAGCCCCAGCATTTT.

The chain is built from TRBV27 and TRBJ2-7, with TRBD1 as a possible D gene (6 bases). Germline loops: CDR1 MNHEY, CDR2 SMNVEV (reference sequence). This CDR3 contains 17 residues. V was trimmed by 2 bases and J by 3 bases, leaving 20 bases between them. Written as DNA, the CDR3 is TGTGCCAGCAGTTTAACCCTGGACAGAGCTGCCTACTACGAGCAGTACTTC. Translating gives CASSLTLDRAAYYEQYF.

The chain combines TRBV1 with TRBJ1-1; TRBD1 reflects the table's D call only, with no check against the DNA. TRBV1 is a pseudogene segment. The CDR3 is 14 residues long. The CDR3 loop is CTSGDRGRSTEAFF. The CDR3 region has the DNA TGCACCAGCGGTGACAGGGGGAGATCCACTGAAGCTTTCTTT.

The chain carries TRBV28 and TRBJ1-4; TRBD1 might be the D (5 bases). The germline V gene has CDR1 MDHEN and CDR2 SYDVKM. Trimming removed 8 bases from V and 8 bases from J, with 18 bases in between. This CDR3 spans 14 amino acids. The CDR3 is CASGASWGSEKLFF. The CDR3 bases are TGTGCCAGCGGGGCCTCGTGGGGGAGCGAAAAACTGTTTTTT.

V is TRBV6-5 and J is TRBJ1-5; D gene uncertain. The CDR3 has 14 residues. Germline V CDR1 and CDR2: MNHEY, SVGAGI. V lost 6 bases, J lost 3 bases, and 12 bases lay in between. This CDR3 is CASSRDHNNQPQHF. The CDR3 region has the DNA TGTGCCAGCAGCCGGGATCACAACAATCAGCCCCAGCATTTT.